This T cell receptor (beta chain) is from a study of T cell responses to AZD1222 COVID-19 vaccine. As for this clone: What it recognizes is unknown.

Study-wide points: It should be noted that donors were predominantly white British and more often female, and clonal diversity was possibly underestimated. Elevations in Spike-specific TCR breadth and depth followed administration of two AZD1222 doses.

Losses at the gene ends were 5 bases for V and 1 base for J; bases not matched to a gene: 1. Per germline, CDR1 MGHRA and CDR2 YSYEKL. The CDR3 is 13 residues long. Only in-frame clones appear in the TCRdb table, and some are missing; sequencing was by immunoSEQ multiplex PCR. The sample lists 150,000 to 200,000 clones, approximately 94% occurring once. The sequence came from an adult in good health. The sample was peripheral blood, taken on day 0 of AZD1222 vaccination. This sequence joins TRBV4-1 and TRBJ1-1; 7 nucleotides align to TRBD1. CDR3 in amino acids: CASSNRGNTEAFF. The CDR3 nucleotides are TGCGCCAGCAGCAACAGGGGGAACACTGAAGCTTTCTTT.